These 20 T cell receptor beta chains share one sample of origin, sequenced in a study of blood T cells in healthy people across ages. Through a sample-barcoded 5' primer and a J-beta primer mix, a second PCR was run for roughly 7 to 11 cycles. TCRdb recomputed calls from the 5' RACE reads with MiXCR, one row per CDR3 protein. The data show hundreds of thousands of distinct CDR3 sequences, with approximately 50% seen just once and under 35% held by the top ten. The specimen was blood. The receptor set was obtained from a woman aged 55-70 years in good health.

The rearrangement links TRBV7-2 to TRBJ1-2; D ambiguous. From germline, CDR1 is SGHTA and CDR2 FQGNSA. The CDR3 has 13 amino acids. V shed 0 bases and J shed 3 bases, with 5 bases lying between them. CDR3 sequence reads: CASSLAFDYGYTF. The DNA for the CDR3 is TGTGCCAGCAGCTTAGCGTTCGACTATGGCTACACCTTC.

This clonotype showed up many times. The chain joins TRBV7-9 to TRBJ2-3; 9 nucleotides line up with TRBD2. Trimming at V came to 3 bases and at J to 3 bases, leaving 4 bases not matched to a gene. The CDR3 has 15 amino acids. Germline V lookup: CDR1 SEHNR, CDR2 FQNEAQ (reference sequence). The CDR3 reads CASSLNSGSTDTQYF. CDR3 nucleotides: TGTGCCAGCAGCTTGAATAGCGGGAGTACAGATACGCAGTATTTT.

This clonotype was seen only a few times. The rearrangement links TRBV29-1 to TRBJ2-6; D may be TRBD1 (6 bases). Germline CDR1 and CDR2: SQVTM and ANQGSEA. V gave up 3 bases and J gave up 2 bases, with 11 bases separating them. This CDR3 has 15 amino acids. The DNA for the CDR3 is TGCAGCGTTGAGGCACAGGGAGCTGGGGCCAACGTCCTGACTTTC. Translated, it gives CSVEAQGAGANVLTF.

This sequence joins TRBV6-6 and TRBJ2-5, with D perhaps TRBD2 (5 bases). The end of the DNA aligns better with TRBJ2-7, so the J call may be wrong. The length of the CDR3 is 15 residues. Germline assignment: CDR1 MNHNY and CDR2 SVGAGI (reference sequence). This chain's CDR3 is CASSPGVAKENEQYF. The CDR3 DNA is TGTGCCAGCAGCCCCGGGGTAGCCAAAGAAAACGAGCAGTACTTC.

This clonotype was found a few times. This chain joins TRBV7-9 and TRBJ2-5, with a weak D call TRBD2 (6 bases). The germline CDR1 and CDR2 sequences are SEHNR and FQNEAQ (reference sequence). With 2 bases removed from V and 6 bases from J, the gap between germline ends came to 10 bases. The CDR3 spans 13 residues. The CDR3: CASSLLAGQTQYF. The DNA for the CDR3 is TGTGCCAGCAGCTTACTGGCGGGGCAGACCCAGTACTTC.

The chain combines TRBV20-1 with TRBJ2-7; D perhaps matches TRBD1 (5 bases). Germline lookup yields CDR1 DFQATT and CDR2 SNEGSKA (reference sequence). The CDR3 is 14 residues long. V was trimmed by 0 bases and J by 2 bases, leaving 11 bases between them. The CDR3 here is CSARDREPPYEQYF. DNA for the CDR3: TGCAGTGCTAGAGACAGGGAACCCCCCTACGAGCAGTACTTC.

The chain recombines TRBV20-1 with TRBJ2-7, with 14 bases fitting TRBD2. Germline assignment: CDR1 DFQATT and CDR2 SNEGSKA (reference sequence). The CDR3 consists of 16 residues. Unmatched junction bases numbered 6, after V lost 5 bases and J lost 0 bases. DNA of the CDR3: TGCAGTGCTCCGGGACTAGCGGGGGTCTCCTCCTACGAGCAGTACTTC. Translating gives CSAPGLAGVSSYEQYF.

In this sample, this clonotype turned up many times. CDR3 amino acids: CASSEGTSPYEQYF. The DNA for the CDR3 is TGTGCCAGCAGCGAAGGGACTAGCCCCTACGAGCAGTACTTC. The gene calls are TRBV21-1 and TRBJ2-7; the D call in the table, TRBD2, was not verified against the DNA. TRBV21-1 is labeled a pseudogene. CDR3 length: 14 amino acids.

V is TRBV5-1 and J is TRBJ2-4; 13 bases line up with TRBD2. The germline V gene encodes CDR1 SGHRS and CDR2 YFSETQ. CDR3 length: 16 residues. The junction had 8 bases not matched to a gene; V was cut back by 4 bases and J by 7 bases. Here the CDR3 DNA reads TGCGCCAGCAGCCCTGGGACTAGCGGGGATCGTAACATTCAGTACTTC. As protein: CASSPGTSGDRNIQYF.

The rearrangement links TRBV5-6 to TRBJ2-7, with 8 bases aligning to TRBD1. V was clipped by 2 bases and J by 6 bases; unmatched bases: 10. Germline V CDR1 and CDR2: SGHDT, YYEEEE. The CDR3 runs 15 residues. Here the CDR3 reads CASSFLGTGVGEQYF. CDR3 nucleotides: TGTGCCAGCAGCTTTTTGGGGACAGGTGTTGGCGAGCAGTACTTC.

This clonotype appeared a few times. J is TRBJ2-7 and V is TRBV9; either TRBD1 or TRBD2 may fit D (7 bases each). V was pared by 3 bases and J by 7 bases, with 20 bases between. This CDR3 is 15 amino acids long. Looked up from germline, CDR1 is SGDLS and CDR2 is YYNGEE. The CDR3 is CASSGTSEGQTEQYF. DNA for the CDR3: TGTGCCAGCAGCGGGACTAGTGAGGGACAGACTGAGCAGTACTTC.

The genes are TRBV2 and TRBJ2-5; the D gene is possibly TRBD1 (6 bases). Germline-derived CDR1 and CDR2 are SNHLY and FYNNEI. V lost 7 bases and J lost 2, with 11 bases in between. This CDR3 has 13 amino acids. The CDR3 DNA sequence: TGTGCCAGCAATCGGGACAAACAAGAGACCCAGTACTTC. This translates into CASNRDKQETQYF.

The CDR3 loop is CASRVPRLVEWSYNEQFF. CDR3 coding DNA: TGTGCCAGCAGGGTACCCCGGTTAGTTGAGTGGTCCTACAATGAGCAGTTCTTC. The chain links TRBV25-1 to TRBJ2-1, with D unclear. Germline loops: CDR1 MGHDK, CDR2 SYGVNS. This CDR3 region has 18 residues. V shed 6 bases and J shed 1 base, with 22 bases lying between them.

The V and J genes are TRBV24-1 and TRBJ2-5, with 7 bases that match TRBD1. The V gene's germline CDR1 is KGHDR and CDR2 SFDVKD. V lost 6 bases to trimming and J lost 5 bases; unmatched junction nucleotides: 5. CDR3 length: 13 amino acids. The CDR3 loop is CATSQRGRETQYF. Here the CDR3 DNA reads TGTGCCACCAGTCAAAGGGGGCGGGAGACCCAGTACTTC.

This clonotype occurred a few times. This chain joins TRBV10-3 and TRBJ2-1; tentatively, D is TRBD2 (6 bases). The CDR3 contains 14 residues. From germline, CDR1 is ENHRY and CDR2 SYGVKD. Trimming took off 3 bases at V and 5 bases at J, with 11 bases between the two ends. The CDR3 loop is CAISDRRGHNEQFF. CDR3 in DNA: TGTGCCATCAGTGATAGGCGGGGTCACAATGAGCAGTTCTTC.

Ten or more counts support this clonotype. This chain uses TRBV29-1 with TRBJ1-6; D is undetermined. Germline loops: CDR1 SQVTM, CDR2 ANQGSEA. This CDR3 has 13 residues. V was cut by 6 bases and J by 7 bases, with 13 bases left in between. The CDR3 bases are TGCAGCGTCGGGGTCGCGGGAAATTCACCCCTCCACTTT. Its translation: CSVGVAGNSPLHF.

The CDR3, as DNA: TGCAGTGCTAGAGATACGGGGACTAGCGGGGACGAGCAGTACTTC. Its translation: CSARDTGTSGDEQYF. The gene calls are TRBV20-1 and TRBJ2-4, with 13 bases identical to TRBD2. Judging by the DNA end, TRBJ2-7 fits better; the J call may be wrong. This CDR3 spans 15 amino acids. From germline, CDR1 is DFQATT and CDR2 SNEGSKA (reference sequence).

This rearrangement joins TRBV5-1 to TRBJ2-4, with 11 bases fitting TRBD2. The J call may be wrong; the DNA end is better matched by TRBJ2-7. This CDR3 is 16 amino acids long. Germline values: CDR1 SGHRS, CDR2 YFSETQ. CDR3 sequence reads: CASSDPGLAATYEQYF. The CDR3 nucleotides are TGCGCCAGCAGCGATCCGGGACTAGCGGCAACCTACGAGCAGTACTTC.

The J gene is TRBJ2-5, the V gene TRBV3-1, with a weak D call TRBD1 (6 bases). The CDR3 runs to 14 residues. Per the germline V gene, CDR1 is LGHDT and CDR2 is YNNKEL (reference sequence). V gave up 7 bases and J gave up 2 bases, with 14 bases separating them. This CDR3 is CASTGAVKQETQYF. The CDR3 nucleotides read TGTGCCAGCACAGGGGCCGTTAAACAAGAGACCCAGTACTTC.

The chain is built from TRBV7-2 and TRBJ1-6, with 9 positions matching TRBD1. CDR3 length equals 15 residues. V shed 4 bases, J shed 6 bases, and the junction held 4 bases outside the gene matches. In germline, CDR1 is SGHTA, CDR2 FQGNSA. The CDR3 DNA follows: TGTGCCAGCAGCTCAGGACAGGGGCGTAATTCACCCCTCCACTTT. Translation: CASSSGQGRNSPLHF. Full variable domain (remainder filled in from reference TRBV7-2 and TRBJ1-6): GAGVSQSPSNKVTEKGKDVELRCDPISGHTALYWYRQSLGQGLEFLIYFQGNSAPDKSGLPSDRFSAERTGGSVSTLTIQRTQQEDSAVYLCASSSGQGRNSPLHFGNGTRLTVT.